This T cell receptor (beta chain) originates from a study of cytomegalovirus exposure and HLA in healthy donors. Study observations and caveats: Another analysis was done later, and it associated 16,951 TCR beta sequences with HLA alleles at 0.05 false discovery rate. A few of the chains that were CMV-associated were confirmed in vitro to be specific for CMV antigens.

It was with 60 Vbeta and 13 Jbeta primers that the PCR ran. Per the authors' pipeline: Some 11 million of the roughly 80 million unique TCR beta chains counted in a later analysis were shared. Data came from immunoSEQ multiplex PCR; TCRdb stores just in-frame clones and leaves some out. That table supplies the V and J calls and clone size; D and trimming were determined from the DNA. The data show 120,000 or so clones, 10% seen once. V was pared by 10 bases and J by 9 bases, with 16 bases between. The CDR3 is 13 residues long. Germline V gene sequence: CDR1 MNHNS, CDR2 SASEGT. In its sample, this clone was seen a few times. What it binds is unknown.

The rearrangement joins TRBV6-1 to TRBJ1-6; D gene uncertain. Material: PBMCs. This clonotype was sampled from a young woman in good health and CMV-seropositive. DNA for the CDR3: TGTGCCACGCACCGACTTAACCCTTCACCCCTCCACTTT. Its protein is CATHRLNPSPLHF.